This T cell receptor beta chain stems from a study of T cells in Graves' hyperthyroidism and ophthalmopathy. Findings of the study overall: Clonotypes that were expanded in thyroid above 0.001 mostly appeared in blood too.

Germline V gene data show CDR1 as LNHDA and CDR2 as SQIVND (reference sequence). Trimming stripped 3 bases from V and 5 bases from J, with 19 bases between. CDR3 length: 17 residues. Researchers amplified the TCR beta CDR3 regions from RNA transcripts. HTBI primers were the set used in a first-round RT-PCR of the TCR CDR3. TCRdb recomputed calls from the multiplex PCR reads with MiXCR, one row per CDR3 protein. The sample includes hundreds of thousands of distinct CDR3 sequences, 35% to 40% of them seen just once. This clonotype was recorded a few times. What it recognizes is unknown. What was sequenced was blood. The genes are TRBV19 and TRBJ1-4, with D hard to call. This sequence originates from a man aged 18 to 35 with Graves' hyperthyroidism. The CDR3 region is CASSIPEYRAGNEKLFF. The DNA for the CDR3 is TGTGCCAGTAGTATCCCCGAATACCGGGCCGGAAATGAAAAACTGTTTTTT.